This TCR beta chain was found in a study of response to subunit inactivated influenza vaccine. TCRdb analysed the RT-PCR reads with MiXCR anew, one entry per CDR3 protein. The table records about 780,000 distinct CDR3 sequences, about 18% of them present only once. This clonotype was counted only a few times. Its antigen is as yet unknown. Study-wide results and limits: Only a handful of new T cells, the authors suggested, are recruited with each seasonal influenza vaccination.

This CDR3 spans 14 amino acids. Germline-derived CDR1 and CDR2 are SGHRS and YFSETQ. Trimming took 4 bases from V and 4 from J; bases not matched to a gene: 5. This material consisted of PBMCs from blood, taken more than 4 days after vaccination. The clonotype comes from a man aged 50 to 60 who received an inactivated influenza vaccine. The V gene is TRBV5-1, the J gene TRBJ2-5, with 9 bases fitting TRBD2. CDR3 region: CASSAGLALETQYF. The CDR3 DNA reads TGCGCCAGCAGCGCGGGACTAGCCTTAGAGACCCAGTACTTC.